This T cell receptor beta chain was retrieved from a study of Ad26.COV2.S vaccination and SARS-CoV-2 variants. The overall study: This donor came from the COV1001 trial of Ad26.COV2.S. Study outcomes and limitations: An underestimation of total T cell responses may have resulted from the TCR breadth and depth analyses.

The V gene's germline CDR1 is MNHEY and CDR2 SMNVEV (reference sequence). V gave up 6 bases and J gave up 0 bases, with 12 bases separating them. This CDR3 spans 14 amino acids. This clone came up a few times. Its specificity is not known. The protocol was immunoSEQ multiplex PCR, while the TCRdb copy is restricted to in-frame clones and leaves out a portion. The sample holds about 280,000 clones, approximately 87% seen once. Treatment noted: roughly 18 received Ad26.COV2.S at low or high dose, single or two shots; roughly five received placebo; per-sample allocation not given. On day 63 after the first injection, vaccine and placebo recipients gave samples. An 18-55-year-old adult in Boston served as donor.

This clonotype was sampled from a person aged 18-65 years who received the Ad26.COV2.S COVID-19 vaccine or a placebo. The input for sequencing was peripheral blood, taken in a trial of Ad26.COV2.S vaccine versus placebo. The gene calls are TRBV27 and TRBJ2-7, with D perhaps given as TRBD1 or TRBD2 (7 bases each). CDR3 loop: CASSQGGSSYEQYF. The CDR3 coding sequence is TGTGCCAGCAGCCAGGGGGGGAGCTCCTACGAGCAGTACTTC.